The clone carrying this T cell receptor beta chain was seen only a few times. What it binds is unknown. The CDR3 covers 16 residues. Trimming took 0 bases from V and 6 from J; bases not matched to a gene: 8. Per the germline V gene, CDR1 is KGHSH and CDR2 is LQKENI. These data are taken from a study of T cells in Graves' hyperthyroidism and ophthalmopathy. Study conclusions and caveats: Blood samples included most of the expanded thyroid clonotypes exceeding 0.001.

TCR beta CDR3 regions were amplified from RNA. With the HTBI primer set, the TCR CDR3 went through a first round of RT-PCR. TCRdb redid the calling of the multiplex PCR reads with MiXCR, one entry per CDR3 protein. Among about 560,000 distinct CDR3 sequences listed, approximately 15% were seen once. The V and J genes are TRBV18 and TRBJ2-7; TRBD1 agrees at 10 bases. The TCR sequence derives from a woman younger than 35 with Graves' hyperthyroidism. The sequenced sample consisted of blood. This CDR3 is CASSPPLGQGLGEQYF. Written as DNA, the CDR3 is TGTGCCAGCTCACCACCTCTGGGACAGGGGTTAGGCGAGCAGTACTTC.